This record concerns one T cell receptor (beta chain) sequence. This entry is derived from a study of T cell changes during pregnancy in multiple sclerosis. The CDR3 has 15 residues. Trimming stripped 5 bases from V and 4 bases from J, with 18 bases between. The V gene's germline CDR1 is SGHVS and CDR2 FQNEAQ. Assay: immunoSEQ multiplex PCR; the TCRdb copy retains only in-frame clones and omits some. Of approximately 65,000 clones in the sample, under 95% were seen once. The material sequenced was peripheral blood, taken in the third trimester of pregnancy. The clonotype comes from a female donor in good health, enrolled as a control in a pregnancy study. This chain joins TRBV7-8 and TRBJ2-7; D may be TRBD1 (6 bases). This CDR3 reads CASSKLDSGAYEQYF. The CDR3, as DNA: TGTGCCAGCAGCAAATTGGACAGCGGAGCGTACGAGCAGTACTTC.